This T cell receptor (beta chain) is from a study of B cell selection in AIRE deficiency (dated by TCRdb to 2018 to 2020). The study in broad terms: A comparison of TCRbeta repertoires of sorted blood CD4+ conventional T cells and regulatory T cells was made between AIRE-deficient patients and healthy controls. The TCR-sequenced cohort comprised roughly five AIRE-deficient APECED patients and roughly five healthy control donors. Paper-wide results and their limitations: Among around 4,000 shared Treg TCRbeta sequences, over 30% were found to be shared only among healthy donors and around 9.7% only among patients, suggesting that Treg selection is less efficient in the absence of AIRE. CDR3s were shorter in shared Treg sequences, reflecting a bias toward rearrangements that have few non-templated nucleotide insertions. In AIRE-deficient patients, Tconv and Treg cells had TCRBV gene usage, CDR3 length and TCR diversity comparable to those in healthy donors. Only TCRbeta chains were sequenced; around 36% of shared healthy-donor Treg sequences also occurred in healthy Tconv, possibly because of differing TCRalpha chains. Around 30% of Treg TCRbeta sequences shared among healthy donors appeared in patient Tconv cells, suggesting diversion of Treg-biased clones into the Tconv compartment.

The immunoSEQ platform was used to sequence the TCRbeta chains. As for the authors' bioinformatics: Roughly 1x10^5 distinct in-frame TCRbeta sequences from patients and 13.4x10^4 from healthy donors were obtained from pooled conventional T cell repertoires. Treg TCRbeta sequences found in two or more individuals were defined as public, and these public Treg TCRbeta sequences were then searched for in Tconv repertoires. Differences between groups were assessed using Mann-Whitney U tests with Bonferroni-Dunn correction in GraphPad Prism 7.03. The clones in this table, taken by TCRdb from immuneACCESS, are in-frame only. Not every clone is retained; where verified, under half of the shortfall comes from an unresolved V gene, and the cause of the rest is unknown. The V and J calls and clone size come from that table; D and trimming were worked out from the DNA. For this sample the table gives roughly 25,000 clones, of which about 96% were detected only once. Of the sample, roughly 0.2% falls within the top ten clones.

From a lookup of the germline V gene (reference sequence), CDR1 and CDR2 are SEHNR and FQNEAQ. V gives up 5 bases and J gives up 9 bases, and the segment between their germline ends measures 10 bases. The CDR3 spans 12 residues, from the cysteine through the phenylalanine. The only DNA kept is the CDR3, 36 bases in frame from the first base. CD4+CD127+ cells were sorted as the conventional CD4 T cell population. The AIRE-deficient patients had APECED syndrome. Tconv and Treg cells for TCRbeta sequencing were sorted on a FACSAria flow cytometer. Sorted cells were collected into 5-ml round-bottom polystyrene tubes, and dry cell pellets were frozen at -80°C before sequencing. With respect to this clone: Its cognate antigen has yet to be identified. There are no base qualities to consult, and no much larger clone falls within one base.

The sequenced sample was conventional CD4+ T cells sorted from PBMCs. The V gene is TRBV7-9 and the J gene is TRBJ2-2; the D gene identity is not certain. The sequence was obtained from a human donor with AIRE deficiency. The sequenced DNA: TGTGCCAGCAGCCGAATGGCGAGGGAGCTGTTTTTT. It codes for CASSRMARELFF.